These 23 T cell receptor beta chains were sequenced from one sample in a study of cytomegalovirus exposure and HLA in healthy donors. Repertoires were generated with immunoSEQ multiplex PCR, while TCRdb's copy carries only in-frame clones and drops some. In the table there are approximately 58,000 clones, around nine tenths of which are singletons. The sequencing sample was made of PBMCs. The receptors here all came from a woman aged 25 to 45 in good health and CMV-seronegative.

CDR3 nucleotides: TGTGCCAGCAGTGCCTCGACTGGAGGCTACACCTTC. Encoded protein: CASSASTGGYTF. The chain links TRBV28 to TRBJ1-2; D remains ambiguous. This CDR3 is 12 amino acids long. The V gene lost 5 bases and the J gene lost 8 bases, with 12 bases spanning the gap. Germline-derived CDR1 and CDR2 are MDHEN and SYDVKM.

The CDR3 spells CASSQTSGSGEQYF. In nucleotides, the CDR3 is TGTGCCAGCAGTCAGACTAGCGGGAGTGGCGAGCAGTACTTC. The J gene is TRBJ2-7, the V gene TRBV28; TRBD2 agrees at 12 bases. Trimming cost V 5 bases and J 6 bases; bases outside gene matches: 5. Germline V lookup: CDR1 MDHEN, CDR2 SYDVKM. CDR3 size: 14 residues.

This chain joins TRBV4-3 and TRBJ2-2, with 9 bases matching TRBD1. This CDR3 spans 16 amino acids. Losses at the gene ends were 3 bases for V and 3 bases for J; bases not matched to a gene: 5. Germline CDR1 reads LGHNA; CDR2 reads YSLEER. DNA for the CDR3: TGCGCCAGCAGCCACGGACAGGGGACCCACACCGGGGAGCTGTTTTTT. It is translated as CASSHGQGTHTGELFF.

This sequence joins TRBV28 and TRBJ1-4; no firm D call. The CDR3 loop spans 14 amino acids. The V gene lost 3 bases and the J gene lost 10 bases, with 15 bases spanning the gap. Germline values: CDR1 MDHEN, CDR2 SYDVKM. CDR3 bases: TGTGCCAGCAGTTTTGGGTCGCGGGATGGAAAACTGTTTTTT. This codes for CASSFGSRDGKLFF.

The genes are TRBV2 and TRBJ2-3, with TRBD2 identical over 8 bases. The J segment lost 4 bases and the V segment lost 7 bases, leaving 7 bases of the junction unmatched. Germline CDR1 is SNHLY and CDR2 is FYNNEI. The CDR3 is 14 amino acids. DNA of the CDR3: TGTGCCAGCACCGGGGGACTAGTCCCAGATACGCAGTATTTT. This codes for CASTGGLVPDTQYF.

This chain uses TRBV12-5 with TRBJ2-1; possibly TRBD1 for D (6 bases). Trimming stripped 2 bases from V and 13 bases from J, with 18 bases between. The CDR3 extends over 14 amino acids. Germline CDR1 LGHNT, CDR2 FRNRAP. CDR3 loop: CASGLSRGPGQQFF. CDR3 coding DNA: TGTGCTAGTGGTTTGTCCCGGGGACCGGGACAACAGTTCTTC.

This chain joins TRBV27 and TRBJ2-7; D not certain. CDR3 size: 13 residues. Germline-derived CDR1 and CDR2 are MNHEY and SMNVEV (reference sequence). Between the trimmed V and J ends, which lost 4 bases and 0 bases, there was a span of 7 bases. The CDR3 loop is CASSSHSSYEQYF. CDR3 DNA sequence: TGTGCCAGCAGTTCCCACAGCTCCTACGAGCAGTACTTC.

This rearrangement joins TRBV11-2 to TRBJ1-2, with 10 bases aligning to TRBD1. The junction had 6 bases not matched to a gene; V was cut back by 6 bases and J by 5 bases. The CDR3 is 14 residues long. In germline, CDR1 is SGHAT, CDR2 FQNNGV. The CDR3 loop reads CASRSGTGAYGYTF. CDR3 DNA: TGTGCCAGCAGATCCGGGACAGGGGCATATGGCTACACCTTC.

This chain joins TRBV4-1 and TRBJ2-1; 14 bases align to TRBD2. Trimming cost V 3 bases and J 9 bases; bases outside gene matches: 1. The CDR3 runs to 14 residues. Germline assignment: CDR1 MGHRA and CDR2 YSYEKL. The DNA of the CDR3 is TGCGCCAGCAGCCACGGACTAGCGGGAGGTGAGCAGTTCTTC. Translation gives CASSHGLAGGEQFF.

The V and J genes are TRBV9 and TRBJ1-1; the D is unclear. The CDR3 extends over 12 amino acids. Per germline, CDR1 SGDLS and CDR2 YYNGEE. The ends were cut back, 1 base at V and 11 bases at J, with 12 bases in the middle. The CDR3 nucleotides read TGTGCCAGCAGCGTACCCTCCCGCCGGGCTTTCTTT. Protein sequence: CASSVPSRRAFF. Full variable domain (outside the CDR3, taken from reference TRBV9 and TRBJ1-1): DSGVTQTPKHLITATGQRVTLRCSPRSGDLSVYWYQQSLDQGLQFLIQYYNGEERAKGNILERFSAQQFPDLHSELNLSSLELGDSALYFCASSVPSRRAFFGQGTRLTVV.

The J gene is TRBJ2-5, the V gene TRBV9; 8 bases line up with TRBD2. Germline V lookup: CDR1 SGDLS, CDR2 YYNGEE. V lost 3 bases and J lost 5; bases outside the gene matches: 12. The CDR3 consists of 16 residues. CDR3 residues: CASSAGAGGAGETQYF. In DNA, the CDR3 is TGTGCCAGCAGCGCCGGGGCGGGGGGCGCGGGGGAGACCCAGTACTTC.

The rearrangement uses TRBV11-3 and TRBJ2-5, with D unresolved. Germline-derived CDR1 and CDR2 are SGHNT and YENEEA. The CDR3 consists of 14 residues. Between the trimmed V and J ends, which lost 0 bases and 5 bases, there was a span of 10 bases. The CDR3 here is CASSLDTGSETQYF. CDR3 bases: TGTGCCAGCAGCTTAGATACCGGGTCGGAGACCCAGTACTTC.

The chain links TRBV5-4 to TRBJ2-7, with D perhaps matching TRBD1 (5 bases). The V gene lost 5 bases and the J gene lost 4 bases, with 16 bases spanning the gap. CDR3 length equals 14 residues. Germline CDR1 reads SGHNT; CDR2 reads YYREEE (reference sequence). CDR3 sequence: CASSPLTGKYEQYF. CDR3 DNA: TGTGCCAGCAGTCCTCTTACAGGAAAATACGAGCAGTACTTC.

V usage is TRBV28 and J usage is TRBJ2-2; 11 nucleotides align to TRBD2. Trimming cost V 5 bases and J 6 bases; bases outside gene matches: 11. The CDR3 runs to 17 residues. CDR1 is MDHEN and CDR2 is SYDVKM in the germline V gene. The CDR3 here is CASSIIAGGWRAGELFF. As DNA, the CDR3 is TGTGCCAGCAGTATCATAGCGGGAGGGTGGCGGGCCGGGGAGCTGTTTTTT.

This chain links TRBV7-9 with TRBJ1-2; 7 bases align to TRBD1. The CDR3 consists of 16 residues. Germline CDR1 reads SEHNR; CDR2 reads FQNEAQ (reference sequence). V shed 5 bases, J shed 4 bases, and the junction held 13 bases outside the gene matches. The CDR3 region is CASSPPTGVGGYGYTF. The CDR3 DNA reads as TGTGCCAGCAGCCCCCCTACAGGGGTGGGTGGCTATGGCTACACCTTC.

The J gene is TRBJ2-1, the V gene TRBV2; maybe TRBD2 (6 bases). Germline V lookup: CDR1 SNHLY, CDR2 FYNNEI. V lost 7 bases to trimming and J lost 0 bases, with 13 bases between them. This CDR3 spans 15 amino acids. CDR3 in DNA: TGTGCCAGCACCCCGGGACTGAGCTCCTACAATGAGCAGTTCTTC. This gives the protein CASTPGLSSYNEQFF.

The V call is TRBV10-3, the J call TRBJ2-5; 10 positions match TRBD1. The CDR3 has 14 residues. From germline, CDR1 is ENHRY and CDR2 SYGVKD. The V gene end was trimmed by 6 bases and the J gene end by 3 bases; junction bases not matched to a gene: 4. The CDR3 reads CAISRGTGEETQYF. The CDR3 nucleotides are TGTGCCATCAGCCGCGGGACAGGGGAAGAGACCCAGTACTTC.

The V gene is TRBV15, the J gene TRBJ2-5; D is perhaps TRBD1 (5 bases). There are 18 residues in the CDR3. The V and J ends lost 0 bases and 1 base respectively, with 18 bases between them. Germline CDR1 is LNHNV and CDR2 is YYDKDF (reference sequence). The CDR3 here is CATSRDWSQTALQETQYF. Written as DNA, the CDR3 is TGTGCCACCAGCAGAGATTGGTCGCAGACAGCGCTCCAAGAGACCCAGTACTTC. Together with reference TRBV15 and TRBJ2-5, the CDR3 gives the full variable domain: DAMVIQNPRYQVTQFGKPVTLSCSQTLNHNVMYWYQQKSSQAPKLLFHYYDKDFNNEADTPDNFQSRRPNTSFCFLDIRSPGLGDTAMYLCATSRDWSQTALQETQYFGPGTRLLVL.

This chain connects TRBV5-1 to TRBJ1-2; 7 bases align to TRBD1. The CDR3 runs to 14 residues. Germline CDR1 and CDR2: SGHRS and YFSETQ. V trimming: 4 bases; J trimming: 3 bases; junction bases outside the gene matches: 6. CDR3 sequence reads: CASSARQGYYGYTF. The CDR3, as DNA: TGCGCCAGCAGCGCAAGACAGGGTTACTATGGCTACACCTTC. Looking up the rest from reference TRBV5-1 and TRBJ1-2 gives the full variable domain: KAGVTQTPRYLIKTRGQQVTLSCSPISGHRSVSWYQQTPGQGLQFLFEYFSETQRNKGNFPGRFSGRQFSNSRSEMNVSTLELGDSALYLCASSARQGYYGYTFGSGTRLTVV.

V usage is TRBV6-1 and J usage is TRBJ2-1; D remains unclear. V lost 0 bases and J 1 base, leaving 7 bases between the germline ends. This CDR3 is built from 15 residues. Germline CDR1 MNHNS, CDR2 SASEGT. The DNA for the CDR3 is TGTGCCAGCAGTGAAGCAGTGGCATCCTACAATGAGCAGTTCTTC. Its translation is CASSEAVASYNEQFF.

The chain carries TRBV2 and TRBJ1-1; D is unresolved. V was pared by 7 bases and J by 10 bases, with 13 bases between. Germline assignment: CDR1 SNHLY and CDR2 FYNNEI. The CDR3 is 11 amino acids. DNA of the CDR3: TGTGCCAGCATGGGCCGGGAAGGAGCTTTCTTT. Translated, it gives CASMGREGAFF.

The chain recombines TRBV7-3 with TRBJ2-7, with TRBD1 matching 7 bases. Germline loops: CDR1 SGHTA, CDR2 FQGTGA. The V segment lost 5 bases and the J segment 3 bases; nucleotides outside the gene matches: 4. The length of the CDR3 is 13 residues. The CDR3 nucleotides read TGTGCCAGCAGCGCCGGGACAGTCTACGAGCAGTACTTC. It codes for CASSAGTVYEQYF.

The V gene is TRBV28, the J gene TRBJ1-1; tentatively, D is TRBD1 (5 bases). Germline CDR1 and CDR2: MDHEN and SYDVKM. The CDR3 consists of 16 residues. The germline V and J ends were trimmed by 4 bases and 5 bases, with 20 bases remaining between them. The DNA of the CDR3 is TGTGCCAGCAGTTCATACACCCCGGGACTGGAAACTGAAGCTTTCTTT. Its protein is CASSSYTPGLETEAFF.